This note documents a single TCR beta chain sequence. Its antigen is not identified. The sample originates from a study of shared clonotypes between healthy human individuals. The CDR3 sequence is 16 residues long. Germline CDR1 is LNHDA and CDR2 is SQIVND (reference sequence). V gave up 6 bases and J gave up 2 bases, with 14 bases separating them. Study conclusions and caveats: Exclusively blood specimens were collected; tissue repertoires likely differ.

Running of the assay took place at deep level. An even split of each subset's genomic DNA across several immunoSEQ plates was performed. Sequencing used immunoSEQ multiplex PCR; TCRdb keeps in-frame clones, though not all of them. The repertoire has a few hundred thousand clones, around three quarters of them found once; the top ten carry around 12%. This chain joins TRBV19 and TRBJ2-6; a possible D gene is TRBD2 (7 bases). The TCR comes from a middle-aged woman in good health. Some clones in this sample may be carry-over from other donors' samples. Sequencing was performed on PBMCs. The CDR3 sequence is CASRRGATAGANVLTF. The CDR3 coding sequence is TGTGCCAGTAGACGGGGGGCAACGGCTGGGGCCAACGTCCTGACTTTC.